The 24 T cell receptor beta chains presented below share a single source sample, sequenced in a study of CD8 T cells in ankylosing spondylitis. For these receptors, no antigen is known. General study points: In ankylosing spondylitis blood, a motif of eight highly homologous TCR beta variants appeared characteristic.

TCRdb re-derived calls from the 5' RACE reads in MiXCR, one entry per CDR3 protein. In the table there are about 800,000 distinct CDR3 sequences, 12% of which are singletons. Specimen: blood, either unsorted or a sorted T cell fraction (not recorded which). These receptors all come from a male donor with ankylosing spondylitis.

This clonotype has just a few counts. The V gene is TRBV20-1, the J gene TRBJ2-3; the match to TRBD2 covers 11 bases. The V and J ends lost 6 bases and 6 bases, in that order; junction bases with no gene match: 11. Germline V gives CDR1 DFQATT, CDR2 SNEGSKA (reference sequence). There are 15 residues in the CDR3. DNA for the CDR3: TGCAGTGCCCCAGTAGCGGGGGGGCGAATCGATACGCAGTATTTT. Translated, it gives CSAPVAGGRIDTQYF.

The V gene is TRBV7-2, the J gene TRBJ1-6; D is undetermined. The germline V gene has CDR1 SGHTA and CDR2 FQGNSA. The CDR3 covers 13 residues. The V end was cut by 3 bases, the J end by 9 bases, with 9 bases between. The CDR3 DNA reads as TGTGCCAGCAGCTTCCAATCCTTTTCACCCCTCCACTTT. Translation: CASSFQSFSPLHF. Using reference TRBV7-2 and TRBJ1-6 for the parts outside the CDR3, the full variable domain is GAGVSQSPSNKVTEKGKDVELRCDPISGHTALYWYRQSLGQGLEFLIYFQGNSAPDKSGLPSDRFSAERTGGSVSTLTIQRTQQEDSAVYLCASSFQSFSPLHFGNGTRLTVT.

The V and J genes are TRBV7-2 and TRBJ2-3; 7 nucleotides line up with TRBD2. The CDR3 is 15 residues long. Per germline, CDR1 SGHTA and CDR2 FQGNSA. The V segment lost 0 bases and the J segment 4 bases; nucleotides outside the gene matches: 4. The CDR3 reads CASSLARGNPDTQYF. The DNA of the CDR3 is TGTGCCAGCAGCTTAGCGCGGGGGAACCCAGATACGCAGTATTTT.

V is TRBV12-3 or TRBV12-4 and J is TRBJ1-5; the D gene is possibly TRBD1 (5 bases). With 6 bases removed from V and 5 bases from J, the gap between germline ends came to 14 bases. The CDR3 has 14 residues. The CDR3 DNA is TGTGCCAGCAGCCTCAAAGGGGCCGATCAGCCCCAGCATTTT. Its translation: CASSLKGADQPQHF.

In its sample, this clonotype was seen a few times. The chain is built from TRBV7-2 and TRBJ1-2; D gene ambiguous. Trimming removed 6 bases at V and 2 bases at J, with 10 bases between. The CDR3 is 13 residues long. CDR1 is SGHTA, CDR2 FQGNSA, per germline. The CDR3 loop is CASSPEVNYGYTF. CDR3 DNA sequence: TGTGCCAGCAGTCCCGAGGTCAACTATGGCTACACCTTC. The full variable domain, with the rest looked up from reference TRBV7-2 and TRBJ1-2, is GAGVSQSPSNKVTEKGKDVELRCDPISGHTALYWYRQSLGQGLEFLIYFQGNSAPDKSGLPSDRFSAERTGGSVSTLTIQRTQQEDSAVYLCASSPEVNYGYTFGSGTRLTVV.

The chain recombines TRBV5-1 with TRBJ1-1; 7 bases map to TRBD1. The CDR3 contains 15 residues. The junction had 10 bases not matched to a gene; V was cut back by 3 bases and J by 5 bases. Germline V lookup: CDR1 SGHRS, CDR2 YFSETQ. The CDR3 DNA sequence: TGCGCCAGCAGCTCTTCAGGTACAGGGGAAACTGAAGCTTTCTTT. Protein product: CASSSSGTGETEAFF.

The V and J genes are TRBV19 and TRBJ1-1; 7 nucleotides align to TRBD1. The J segment lost 0 bases and the V segment lost 5 bases, leaving 6 bases of the junction unmatched. This CDR3 has 15 residues. In germline, CDR1 is LNHDA, CDR2 SQIVND (reference sequence). This chain's CDR3 is CASSPGTALNTEAFF. DNA for the CDR3: TGTGCCAGTAGTCCCGGGACAGCCTTGAACACTGAAGCTTTCTTT.

This chain joins TRBV9 and TRBJ2-3; 9 bases line up with TRBD2. J gave up 0 bases and V 4 bases, and 12 bases lay outside the gene matches. The germline CDR1 and CDR2 sequences are SGDLS and YYNGEE. The length of the CDR3 is 18 residues. CDR3 residues: CASSLEAGGLTSTDTQYF. In DNA form, the CDR3 reads TGTGCCAGCAGCTTAGAAGCGGGGGGCCTTACTAGCACAGATACGCAGTATTTT. Based on the CDR3 plus reference TRBV9 and TRBJ2-3, the full variable domain is DSGVTQTPKHLITATGQRVTLRCSPRSGDLSVYWYQQSLDQGLQFLIQYYNGEERAKGNILERFSAQQFPDLHSELNLSSLELGDSALYFCASSLEAGGLTSTDTQYFGPGTRLTVL.

This clonotype was counted ten times or more. The chain links TRBV4-3 to TRBJ2-1, with D unclear. The CDR3 is 14 amino acids. Between the trimmed V and J ends, which lost 2 bases and 8 bases, there was a span of 13 bases. The V gene's germline CDR1 is LGHNA and CDR2 YSLEER. CDR3 loop: CASSQSGLMDEQFF. In DNA, the CDR3 is TGCGCCAGCAGCCAATCTGGCTTGATGGATGAGCAGTTCTTC.

The chain is built from TRBV7-2 and TRBJ2-3; maybe TRBD2 (6 bases). V lost 4 bases and J lost 2, with 13 bases in between. The CDR3 has 15 residues. Germline V CDR1 and CDR2: SGHTA, FQGNSA. The CDR3 loop is CASSSPGLDTDTQYF. CDR3 sequence (DNA): TGTGCCAGCAGCTCACCGGGACTTGACACAGATACGCAGTATTTT.

V and J are TRBV7-2 and TRBJ2-2; D is undetermined. Germline assignment: CDR1 SGHTA and CDR2 FQGNSA. The CDR3 has 15 residues. Trimming took off 3 bases at V and 4 bases at J, with 12 bases between the two ends. In nucleotides, the CDR3 is TGTGCCAGCAGCTTTTCTTTTTCGGCCACCGGGGAGCTGTTTTTT. Translated, it gives CASSFSFSATGELFF.

The chain has TRBV20-1 and TRBJ1-2; unclear D gene. The CDR3 loop spans 10 amino acids. CDR1 DFQATT and CDR2 SNEGSKA come from the germline V gene (reference sequence). Trimming left V 3 bases short and J 8 bases short, with 7 bases between. In DNA form, the CDR3 reads TGCAGTGCTAGGGTTCGGGGCTACACCTTC. It encodes CSARVRGYTF.

The gene calls are TRBV20-1 and TRBJ1-2; D call uncertain. Germline values: CDR1 DFQATT, CDR2 SNEGSKA (reference sequence). Trimming shortened V by 4 bases and J by 5 bases, and 5 bases separated the two germline ends. The CDR3 contains 10 residues. CDR3 sequence (DNA): TGCAGTGCTATAGGGTATGGCTACACCTTC. Its translation is CSAIGYGYTF.

This clonotype occurred a few times. The chain has TRBV4-3 and TRBJ2-3, with TRBD2 matching 8 bases. This CDR3 contains 15 residues. CDR1 and CDR2 from the germline V gene are LGHNA and YSLEER. After removal of 4 bases from V and 3 bases from J, the junction contained 6 bases not matched to a gene. The CDR3 here is CASSRAGVITDTQYF. DNA for the CDR3: TGCGCCAGCAGCCGAGCGGGGGTTATTACAGATACGCAGTATTTT.

This clonotype was recorded a few times. The CDR3 protein is CASSFLAGGSSSYNEQFF. The DNA for the CDR3 is TGCGCCAGCAGCTTCCTAGCGGGGGGGAGCAGCTCCTACAATGAGCAGTTCTTC. The genes are TRBV5-1 and TRBJ2-1; 12 nucleotides match TRBD2. The CDR3 covers 18 residues. V was pared by 2 bases and J by 0 bases, with 6 bases of the junction left unmatched. Germline lookup yields CDR1 SGHRS and CDR2 YFSETQ. Variable domain in full (rest from reference TRBV5-1 and TRBJ2-1): KAGVTQTPRYLIKTRGQQVTLSCSPISGHRSVSWYQQTPGQGLQFLFEYFSETQRNKGNFPGRFSGRQFSNSRSEMNVSTLELGDSALYLCASSFLAGGSSSYNEQFFGPGTRLTVL.

This clonotype was seen a few times. The rearrangement joins TRBV7-9 to TRBJ2-7; the match to TRBD1 covers 9 bases. This CDR3 has 16 residues. V lost 5 bases, J lost 5 bases, and 13 bases stayed unmatched. Germline CDR1 SEHNR, CDR2 FQNEAQ (reference sequence). The CDR3 loop is CASSLRVGQGAHEQYF. The CDR3 DNA follows: TGTGCCAGCAGCCTGAGAGTGGGACAGGGTGCCCACGAGCAGTACTTC.

The chain has TRBV15 and TRBJ2-4; TRBD2 agrees at 8 bases. Germline V gene sequence: CDR1 LNHNV, CDR2 YYDKDF (reference sequence). With V trimmed by 6 bases and J by 5 bases, 6 bases remained unmatched. The CDR3 extends over 14 amino acids. The CDR3 is CATSPRAGENIQYF. DNA of the CDR3: TGTGCCACCAGTCCCCGAGCGGGGGAAAACATTCAGTACTTC.

The CDR3 region is CATSQMKDDNEQFF. As DNA, the CDR3 is TGTGCCACCAGTCAGATGAAGGACGACAATGAGCAGTTCTTC. The chain links TRBV24-1 to TRBJ2-1, with D unclear. Germline V gives CDR1 KGHDR, CDR2 SFDVKD. The CDR3 is 14 amino acids. The ends were cut back, 6 bases at V and 5 bases at J, with 13 bases in the middle.

This chain joins TRBV20-1 and TRBJ2-4; 7 bases are shared with TRBD1. Germline trimming cut 3 bases from V and 0 bases from J; bases unmatched to any gene: 11. This CDR3 has 17 residues. Germline lookup yields CDR1 DFQATT and CDR2 SNEGSKA (reference sequence). The CDR3 sequence is CSARLQGPSLAKNIQYF. Written as DNA, the CDR3 is TGCAGTGCTAGGCTACAGGGGCCCTCCCTAGCCAAAAACATTCAGTACTTC.

CDR3 in DNA: TGTGCCAGCAGTTTTGGGGACGATACGCAGTATTTT. This codes for CASSFGDDTQYF. The J gene is TRBJ2-3, the V gene TRBV6-5, with D perhaps given as TRBD1 or TRBD2 (5 bases each). Germline values: CDR1 MNHEY, CDR2 SVGAGI. The CDR3 contains 12 residues. V shed 4 bases and J shed 6 bases, with 8 bases lying between them.

In its sample, this clonotype was seen a few times. The gene calls are TRBV5-1 and TRBJ2-1; D is perhaps TRBD2 (7 bases). This CDR3 is 16 amino acids long. Germline CDR1 and CDR2: SGHRS and YFSETQ. Trimming removed 3 bases at V and 2 bases at J, with 15 bases between. CDR3 in amino acids: CASSSQAGTTYNEQFF. CDR3 bases: TGCGCCAGCAGCTCCCAAGCGGGGACAACCTACAATGAGCAGTTCTTC.

At least ten counts were recorded for this clonotype. The gene calls are TRBV6-1 and TRBJ1-2, with D hard to call. The V gene's germline CDR1 is MNHNS and CDR2 SASEGT. The CDR3 is made up of 14 amino acids. The V end was cut by 6 bases, the J end by 0 bases, with 11 bases between. The CDR3: CASSSDIANYGYTF. The CDR3 DNA sequence: TGTGCCAGCAGCTCCGACATAGCTAACTATGGCTACACCTTC.

The chain links TRBV5-5 to TRBJ1-2; 7 nucleotides agree with TRBD1. The CDR3 spans 14 residues. J lost 4 bases, V lost 4 bases, and 7 bases had no gene match. Looked up from germline, CDR1 is SGHKS and CDR2 is YYEKEE (reference sequence). CDR3 protein: CASSATGVSYGYTF. The CDR3 DNA sequence: TGTGCCAGCAGCGCCACAGGGGTCAGCTATGGCTACACCTTC.

The chain has TRBV7-3 and TRBJ1-5; 7 nucleotides agree with TRBD1. The length of the CDR3 is 13 residues. Germline V lookup: CDR1 SGHTA, CDR2 FQGTGA. The junction had 8 bases not matched to a gene; V was cut back by 9 bases and J by 6 bases. The DNA for the CDR3 is TGTGCCAGGGGGTCGACAGGGAGTCAGCCCCAGCATTTT. This sequence encodes CARGSTGSQPQHF.